What follows is one TCR beta chain and its context. This CDR3 is 14 amino acids long. CDR1 LNHNV and CDR2 YYDKDF come from the germline V gene (reference sequence). The V gene lost 3 bases and the J gene lost 5 bases, with 13 bases spanning the gap. The data belong to a study of blood T cell repertoires in COVID-19. Whole-study context: T cells, B-cell-depleted T cells, or PBMCs supplied cDNA or gDNA.

Repertoires were generated with immunoSEQ multiplex PCR, while TCRdb's copy carries only in-frame clones and drops some. The repertoire holds about 180,000 clones, with 65% to 90% as singletons. The receptor comes from a man aged 50-59 years with active or convalescent COVID-19. The material sequenced was peripheral blood. The V call is TRBV15, the J call TRBJ2-5; TRBD1 might be the D (6 bases). The CDR3 coding sequence is TGTGCCACCAGCAGTGTGGGGGCTGGGGAGACCCAGTACTTC. It yields the protein CATSSVGAGETQYF.